This T cell receptor (beta chain) was retrieved from a study of T cells in Graves' hyperthyroidism and ophthalmopathy. This clonotype has just a few counts. Its antigen is unknown. Study results and limitations: Ophthalmopathy was identified by the model a median roughly six months ahead of onset.

It was RNA transcripts that yielded the amplified TCR beta CDR3 regions. TCR CDR3 underwent first-round RT-PCR with the HTBI primer set. In TCRdb, the multiplex PCR reads were re-called with MiXCR into one record per CDR3 protein. The table records 600,000 or so distinct CDR3 sequences, 15% to 20% of them present only once. The CDR3 sequence is 16 residues long. The germline gives CDR1 KGHDR, CDR2 SFDVKD. Trimming removed 3 bases from V and 5 bases from J; junction bases left unmatched: 9. This TCR derives from a woman aged 30 to 39 with Graves' hyperthyroidism. The specimen was blood. The chain recombines TRBV24-1 with TRBJ2-1; 7 nucleotides align to TRBD1. CDR3 sequence reads: CATSDKPKGANNEQFF. The CDR3 DNA reads TGTGCCACCAGTGATAAGCCTAAGGGGGCCAACAATGAGCAGTTCTTC.